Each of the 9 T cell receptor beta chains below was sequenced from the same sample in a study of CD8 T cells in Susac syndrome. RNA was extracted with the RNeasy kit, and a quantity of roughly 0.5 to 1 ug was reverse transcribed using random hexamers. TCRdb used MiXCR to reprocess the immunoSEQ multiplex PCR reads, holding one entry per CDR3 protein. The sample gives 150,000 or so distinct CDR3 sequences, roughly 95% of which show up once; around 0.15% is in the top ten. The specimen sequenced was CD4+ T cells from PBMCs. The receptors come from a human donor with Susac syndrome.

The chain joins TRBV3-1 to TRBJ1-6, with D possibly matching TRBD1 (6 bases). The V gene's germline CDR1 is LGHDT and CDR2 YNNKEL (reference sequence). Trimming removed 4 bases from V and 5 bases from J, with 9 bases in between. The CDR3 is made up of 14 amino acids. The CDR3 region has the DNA TGTGCCAGCAGCCTTCGACAGGATAATTCACCCCTCCACTTT. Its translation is CASSLRQDNSPLHF.

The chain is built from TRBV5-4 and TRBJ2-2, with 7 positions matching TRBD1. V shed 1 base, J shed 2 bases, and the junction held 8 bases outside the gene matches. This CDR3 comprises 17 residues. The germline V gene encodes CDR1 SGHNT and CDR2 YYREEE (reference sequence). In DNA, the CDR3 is TGTGCCAGCAGCTTGAGAGCAAGGGGGCTCAACACCGGGGAGCTGTTTTTT. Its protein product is CASSLRARGLNTGELFF.

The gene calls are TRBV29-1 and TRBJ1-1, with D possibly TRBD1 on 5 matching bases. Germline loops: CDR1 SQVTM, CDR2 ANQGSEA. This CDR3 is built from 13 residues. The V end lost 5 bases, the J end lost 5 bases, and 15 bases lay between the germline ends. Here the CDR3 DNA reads TGCAGCGTTACGAGGGGTGTGGAGACTGAAGCTTTCTTT. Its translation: CSVTRGVETEAFF.

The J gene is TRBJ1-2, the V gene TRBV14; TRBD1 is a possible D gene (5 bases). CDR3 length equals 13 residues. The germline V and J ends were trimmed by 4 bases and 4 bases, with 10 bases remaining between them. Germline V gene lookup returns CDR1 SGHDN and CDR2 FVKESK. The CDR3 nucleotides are TGTGCCAGCAGCCGGACAATCAGCTATGGCTACACCTTC. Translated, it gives CASSRTISYGYTF.

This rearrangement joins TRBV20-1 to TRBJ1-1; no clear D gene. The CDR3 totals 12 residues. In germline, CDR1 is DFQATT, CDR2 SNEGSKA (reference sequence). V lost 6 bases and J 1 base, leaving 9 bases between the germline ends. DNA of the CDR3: TGCAGTGCCCTTACAGAGAACACTGAAGCTTTCTTT. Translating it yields CSALTENTEAFF.

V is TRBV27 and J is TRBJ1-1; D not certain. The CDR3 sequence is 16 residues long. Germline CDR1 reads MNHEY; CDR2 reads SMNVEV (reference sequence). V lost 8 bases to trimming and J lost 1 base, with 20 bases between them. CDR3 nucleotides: TGTGCCAGCCAATATCTTGGGAAGGGAGGGAACACTGAAGCTTTCTTT. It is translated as CASQYLGKGGNTEAFF.

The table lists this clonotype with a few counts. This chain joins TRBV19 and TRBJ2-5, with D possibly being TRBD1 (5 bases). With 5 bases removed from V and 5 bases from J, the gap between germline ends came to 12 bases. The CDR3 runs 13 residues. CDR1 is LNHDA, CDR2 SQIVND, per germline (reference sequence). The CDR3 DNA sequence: TGTGCCAGTAGTCCCCCTAGGGGCGAGACCCAGTACTTC. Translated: CASSPPRGETQYF.

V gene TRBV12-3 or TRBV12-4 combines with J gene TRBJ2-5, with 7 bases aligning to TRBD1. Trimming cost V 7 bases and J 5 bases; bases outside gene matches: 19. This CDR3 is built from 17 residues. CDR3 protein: CASNQGTATPVGETQYF. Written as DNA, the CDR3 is TGTGCCAGCAACCAAGGGACAGCCACTCCCGTGGGGGAGACCCAGTACTTC.

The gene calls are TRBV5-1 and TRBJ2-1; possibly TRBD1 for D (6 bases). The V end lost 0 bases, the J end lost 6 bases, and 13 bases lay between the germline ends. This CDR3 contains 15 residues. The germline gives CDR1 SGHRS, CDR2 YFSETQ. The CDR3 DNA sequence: TGCGCCAGCAGCTTGGCCGGACAGAACCTCAATGAGCAGTTCTTC. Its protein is CASSLAGQNLNEQFF.